This is a list of T cell receptor beta chains from one sample in a study of shared clonotypes between healthy human individuals. Assay: immunoSEQ multiplex PCR; the TCRdb copy retains only in-frame clones and omits some. The sample records some 2,400,000 clones, about 94% being singletons. The material sequenced was naive CD4+ T cells sorted from blood. The origin of the receptors is a man younger than 30 in good health. Both conserved end residues are trimmed from each CDR3. The order of the fields is V gene, CDR3 protein.

TRBV6-6,ASSYRVDRDYGYT
TRBV6-1,ASSLYEQY
TRBV18,ASSPTTGKETQY
TRBV2,ASNVEAGGYT
TRBV6-1,ASSESGNQPQH
TRBV6-6,ASSYYRDTEAF
TRBV19,ASRYGQGIHSPLH
TRBV28,ASGTSEGYT
TRBV29-1,SVKPRESNYEQY
TRBV5-1,ASSLAGGLETQY
TRBV7-9,ASSPYTEAF
TRBV15,ATSRDAGPIQY
TRBV7-3,ASSLYPQRSGELF
TRBV11-2,ASSFSFVQY
TRBV2,ASRARSGGRVEQY
TRBV4-1,ASSPLTVGHTEAF
TRBV9,ASSLGTANTLETQY